This TCR beta chain came from a study of T cells in Graves' hyperthyroidism and ophthalmopathy. The overall study: Before any treatment, at initial diagnosis, peripheral blood was collected.

Overall study findings and caveats: Ophthalmopathy was identified by the model a median about 6.8 months ahead of onset.

Disease duration was under 3 months in the ophthalmopathy patients, who also had a Clinical Activity Score of at least 3 and a NOSPECS grade of at least 4. Those patients with uncontrolled infection, other autoimmune disease, pregnancy or lactation were excluded. Concerning this clonotype: Its antigen is not identified.

Regions amplified from RNA transcripts were the TCR beta CDR3 regions. The HTBI primer set drove a first-round RT-PCR of the TCR CDR3. MiXCR was run by TCRdb on the multiplex PCR reads, yielding one entry per CDR3 protein. The profile covers about 410,000 distinct CDR3 sequences, with roughly 15% appearing a single time and less than 20% taken by the ten largest. This sequence originates from a woman aged 25 to 39 with Graves' ophthalmopathy. Specimen: blood.

The CDR3 sequence is CAISDLLLGAPGELFF. The CDR3 DNA sequence: TGTGCCATCAGTGACCTACTCTTGGGGGCCCCCGGGGAGCTGTTTTTT. V is TRBV10-3 and J is TRBJ2-2; TRBD1 is a possible D gene (6 bases). Looked up from germline, CDR1 is ENHRY and CDR2 is SYGVKD. This CDR3 has 16 residues. The V end was cut by 3 bases, the J end by 6 bases, with 17 bases between.